The 25 T cell receptor beta chains below were found in one sample sequenced in a study of T cells in Graves' hyperthyroidism and ophthalmopathy (dated by TCRdb to between 2019 and 2020). Library preparation was by multiplex PCR. This sample was sequenced with an Illumina HiSeq 2000. The TCR beta CDR3 regions were amplified from the RNA transcripts. The TCR CDR3 was subjected to a first round of RT-PCR using the HTBI primer set and the Qiagen OneStep RT-PCR kit. TCRdb itself trimmed the public reads at Q25 with fastp, ran MiXCR and retained productive beta chains. Each CDR3 protein appears once, grouped with its most common genes and DNA. For this sample the table gives around 350,000 distinct CDR3 sequences, of which around 15% were detected only once. The leading ten clones occupy roughly 19% of the sample. The specimen was blood. These receptors were collected from a woman aged 55 to 70 with Graves' ophthalmopathy.

In regard to this clonotype: The junction and the germline gene differ at one end; a read error may be behind it. This chain uses TRBV6-1 with TRBJ2-2; possibly TRBD2 for D (5 bases). Germline lookup yields CDR1 MNHNS and CDR2 SASEGT. The CDR3 spans 13 residues. The CDR3 here is CASLETPAGEPFF. The CDR3 DNA follows: TGTGCCAGCCTCGAGACCCCTGCCGGGGAGCCGTTTTTT.

This clonotype was recorded at least ten times. The J gene is TRBJ2-7, the V gene TRBV27, with 8 bases that match TRBD1. J lost 2 bases, V lost 6 bases, and 3 bases had no gene match. The CDR3 sequence is 13 residues long. CDR1 and CDR2 from the germline V gene are MNHEY and SMNVEV (reference sequence). This CDR3 is CASRDRVTYEQYF. CDR3 nucleotide sequence: TGTGCCAGCAGGGACAGGGTAACCTACGAGCAGTACTTC.

This clonotype was observed at least ten times. The rearrangement joins TRBV6-2 or TRBV6-3 to TRBJ1-6; the D gene is possibly TRBD1 (5 bases). The CDR3 spans 15 residues. Trimming stripped 7 bases from V and 5 bases from J, with 15 bases between. Germline assignment: CDR1 MNHEY and CDR2 SVGEGT. CDR3 protein: CASTIRANDNSPLHF. DNA for the CDR3: TGTGCCAGCACCATCAGGGCCAACGATAATTCACCCCTCCACTTT.

This clonotype occurred many times. The chain couples TRBV27 to TRBJ2-1; 9 bases are a match to TRBD2. Germline CDR1 is MNHEY and CDR2 is SMNVEV (reference sequence). V dropped 0 bases and J dropped 4; count of bases not matched to a gene: 16. The CDR3 runs 20 residues. For the CDR3, the DNA is TGTGCCAGCAGTTTATCGATTTTAGCGGGAGAAGGTGTGGGGTACAATGAGCAGTTCTTC. Protein: CASSLSILAGEGVGYNEQFF.

This clonotype was observed at least ten times. The CDR3 bases are TGCGCCAGCAGCCTAAGGATAAGCGGCAACAATGAGCAGTTCTTC. Translating it yields CASSLRISGNNEQFF. This chain joins TRBV5-1 and TRBJ2-1; tentative D call: TRBD2 (5 bases). CDR1 and CDR2 from the germline V gene are SGHRS and YFSETQ. There are 15 residues in the CDR3. The V end was cut by 4 bases, the J end by 5 bases, with 16 bases between.

This clonotype was seen ten or more times. The chain links TRBV5-1 to TRBJ2-7; D might be TRBD1 (5 bases). Trimming cost V 3 bases and J 2 bases, with 12 bases left between them. Germline lookup yields CDR1 SGHRS and CDR2 YFSETQ. This CDR3 spans 14 amino acids. CDR3 coding DNA: TGCGCCAGCAGCTCGCTGACAGAACCCTACGAGCAGTACTTC. Residues: CASSSLTEPYEQYF.

This clonotype was seen repeatedly, ten times or more. This rearrangement joins TRBV6-1 to TRBJ1-1; no firm D call. Germline CDR1 MNHNS, CDR2 SASEGT. The CDR3 extends over 11 amino acids. With 6 bases removed from V and 7 bases from J, the gap between germline ends came to 9 bases. The DNA of the CDR3 is TGTGCCAGCAGGAGCGCAATTGAAGCTTTCTTT. The encoded protein is CASRSAIEAFF.

This clonotype was picked up a small number of times. The V call is TRBV5-8, the J call TRBJ1-1; possibly TRBD1 for D (5 bases). V shed 9 bases and J shed 4 bases, with 13 bases lying between them. Looked up from germline, CDR1 is SGHTS and CDR2 is YDEGEE. The CDR3 loop spans 12 amino acids. In DNA, the CDR3 is TGTGCCATTCCGACAGCGGCCACTGAAGCTTTCTTT. It yields the protein CAIPTAATEAFF.

The sample holds many counts of this clonotype. V usage is TRBV28 and J usage is TRBJ2-1; no clear D gene. The germline gives CDR1 MDHEN, CDR2 SYDVKM. CDR3 length: 13 residues. V lost 1 base, J lost 9 bases, and 10 bases lay in between. The CDR3 sequence: CASSLFRFGEQFF. The CDR3 DNA reads as TGTGCCAGCAGTTTATTTCGATTTGGTGAGCAGTTCTTC.

This clonotype was detected a few times. This chain uses TRBV19 with TRBJ2-1; D ambiguous. The germline V gene has CDR1 LNHDA and CDR2 SQIVND (reference sequence). The length of the CDR3 is 15 residues. V lost 3 bases, J lost 4 bases, and 13 bases lay in between. The CDR3 spells CASSMGVSAYNEQFF. CDR3 DNA sequence: TGTGCCAGTAGTATGGGCGTGTCGGCTTACAATGAGCAGTTCTTC.

This clonotype occurred many times. The rearrangement uses TRBV12-3 or TRBV12-4 and TRBJ1-5; TRBD1 agrees at 7 bases. This CDR3 has 14 amino acids. The V and J ends lost 5 bases and 4 bases, in that order; junction bases with no gene match: 5. The CDR3 sequence: CASSPGQFNQPQHF. The CDR3 DNA follows: TGTGCCAGCAGTCCGGGACAGTTTAATCAGCCCCAGCATTTT.

Ten or more counts support this clonotype. The chain is built from TRBV11-3 and TRBJ2-3; 8 nucleotides line up with TRBD2. After removal of 3 bases from V and 5 bases from J, the junction contained 1 base not matched to a gene. Germline CDR1 and CDR2: SGHNT and YENEEA. This CDR3 is 13 amino acids long. CDR3 amino acids: CASSFAGGDTQYF. In DNA form, the CDR3 reads TGTGCCAGCAGCTTCGCGGGAGGAGATACGCAGTATTTT.

This clonotype showed up many times. The chain links TRBV7-8 to TRBJ2-7; 7 bases agree with TRBD1. CDR1 SGHVS and CDR2 FQNEAQ come from the germline V gene. The CDR3 is 13 amino acids. The V segment lost 3 bases and the J segment 7 bases; nucleotides outside the gene matches: 6. The CDR3: CASSLNRGREQYF. The CDR3 bases are TGTGCCAGCAGCTTGAACAGGGGTCGGGAGCAGTACTTC.

This clonotype was observed many times. The chain carries TRBV30 and TRBJ1-5; no firm D call. CDR1 and CDR2 (germline): GTSNPN, SVGIG (reference sequence). The CDR3 loop spans 12 amino acids. Trimming stripped 8 bases from V and 4 bases from J, with 12 bases between. The CDR3 nucleotides are TGTGCCGCAAAGGTACAGAATCAGCCCCAGCATTTT. This codes for CAAKVQNQPQHF.

This clonotype was seen repeatedly, ten times or more. CDR3 nucleotide sequence: TGTGCCAGCAGCCAAGAAGGCAGGTTCTATGGCTACACCTTC. Its protein product is CASSQEGRFYGYTF. This chain uses TRBV3-1 with TRBJ1-2, with D hard to call. There are 14 residues in the CDR3. Germline V lookup: CDR1 LGHDT, CDR2 YNNKEL (reference sequence). V gave up 0 bases and J gave up 4 bases, with 9 bases separating them.

This clonotype was recorded at least ten times. The rearrangement joins TRBV20-1 to TRBJ2-5, with 10 bases aligning to TRBD1. V shed 7 bases, J shed 5 bases, and the junction held 1 base outside the gene matches. This CDR3 comprises 11 residues. The germline V gene encodes CDR1 DFQATT and CDR2 SNEGSKA (reference sequence). DNA for the CDR3: TGCAGTGGGGACAGGGGTGAGACCCAGTACTTC. This sequence encodes CSGDRGETQYF.

This clonotype was seen many times. This chain joins TRBV7-8 and TRBJ1-4; D gene ambiguous. The CDR3 spans 15 residues. CDR1 is SGHVS and CDR2 is FQNEAQ in the germline V gene. V shed 5 bases and J shed 1 base, with 11 bases lying between them. In DNA, the CDR3 is TGTGCCAGCAGCCTAGGACGAAGAACTAATGAAAAACTGTTTTTT. Protein product: CASSLGRRTNEKLFF.

This clonotype has only a few counts. This chain uses TRBV29-1 with TRBJ1-1, with 8 bases lining up with TRBD1. J lost 2 bases, V lost 2 bases, and 7 bases had no gene match. Germline CDR1 and CDR2: SQVTM and ANQGSEA. There are 15 residues in the CDR3. The DNA of the CDR3 is TGCAGCGTTGAATCCCCGGGACAGGCAAACACTGAAGCTTTCTTT. Translating gives CSVESPGQANTEAFF.

V usage is TRBV6-6 and J usage is TRBJ2-7; TRBD2 matches 9 bases. V shed 2 bases and J 2 bases; nucleotides not matched to a gene: 13. This CDR3 comprises 18 residues. CDR1 and CDR2 from the germline V gene are MNHNY and SVGAGI (reference sequence). The CDR3 DNA sequence: TGTGCCAGCAGTTACCGGTTTAGCGGGAGTCCCTCAGCCTACGAGCAGTACTTC. Protein sequence: CASSYRFSGSPSAYEQYF.

This chain connects TRBV29-1 to TRBJ2-7; 9 bases agree with TRBD2. The CDR3 contains 13 residues. V shed 7 bases, J shed 3 bases, and the junction held 7 bases outside the gene matches. Germline assignment: CDR1 SQVTM and CDR2 ANQGSEA. The CDR3 bases are TGCAGCGCGAGACTAGCGGACCTCTACGAGCAGTACTTC. This codes for CSARLADLYEQYF.

The sample holds a few counts of this clonotype. Since a much larger clone is just one base distant, this may be a read error. The chain carries TRBV12-3 or TRBV12-4 and TRBJ2-7; 12 bases line up with TRBD2. The CDR3 spans 16 residues. The DNA for the CDR3 is TGTGCCAGCAGTTCTGTGACTAGCGGGAGTTTCTACGAGCAGTGCTTC. This codes for CASSSVTSGSFYEQCF.

This clonotype came up many times. The CDR3: CASSLKGGPTNTEAFF. The CDR3 DNA follows: TGCGCCAGCAGCTTGAAGGGGGGGCCGACGAACACTGAAGCTTTCTTT. The chain couples TRBV5-1 to TRBJ1-1, with D perhaps matching TRBD1 (6 bases). V dropped 1 base and J dropped 1 base, with 14 bases sitting between them. Germline-derived CDR1 and CDR2 are SGHRS and YFSETQ. This CDR3 has 16 amino acids.

In its sample, this clonotype was seen many times. The chain carries TRBV12-3 or TRBV12-4 and TRBJ2-1, with TRBD2 identical over 14 bases. Trimming at V came to 5 bases and at J to 5 bases, leaving 5 bases not matched to a gene. CDR3 size: 16 residues. In DNA form, the CDR3 reads TGTGCCAGCAGTCCGACTAGCGGGAGGGCCCACAATGAGCAGTTCTTC. This encodes CASSPTSGRAHNEQFF.

This clonotype was seen at least ten times. This chain links TRBV11-2 with TRBJ2-2; the match to TRBD2 covers 10 bases. The CDR3 runs 15 residues. Germline V gene sequence: CDR1 SGHAT, CDR2 FQNNGV. V shed 3 bases, J shed 6 bases, and the junction held 4 bases outside the gene matches. The CDR3 DNA sequence: TGTGCCAGCAGCTTTCCCGGGACTAGCGCCGGGGAGCTGTTTTTT. Amino acid sequence: CASSFPGTSAGELFF.

This clonotype was seen many times. The J gene is TRBJ2-1, the V gene TRBV7-2; TRBD2 agrees at 10 bases. V shed 2 bases, J shed 6 bases, and the junction held 13 bases outside the gene matches. There are 18 residues in the CDR3. Per germline, CDR1 SGHTA and CDR2 FQGNSA. CDR3 sequence reads: CASSLQAGGWGFPNEQFF. The DNA of the CDR3 is TGTGCCAGCAGCTTACAAGCGGGGGGGTGGGGTTTCCCCAATGAGCAGTTCTTC.